These 2 T cell receptor beta chains originate from one sample sequenced in a study of CD8+ T cells in alopecia areata. RNA extraction was followed by reverse transcription into cDNA, which acted as the sequencing template. Clones were sequenced by immunoSEQ multiplex PCR, and TCRdb holds only the in-frame ones, with some missing. The repertoire holds about 200,000 clones, with roughly two fifths as singletons. As to treatment: oral pan-JAK inhibitor, 5-10 mg twice daily. Sequences were derived from CD4+ T cells sorted from blood, sampled at approximately week 30, from a patient treated with tofacitinib. The receptor set was obtained from a human donor with alopecia areata.

This clone was counted a few times. The V call is TRBV30, the J call TRBJ2-1; D is perhaps TRBD1 or TRBD2 (5 bases each). Germline lookup yields CDR1 GTSNPN and CDR2 SVGIG (reference sequence). The CDR3 extends over 15 amino acids. The germline V and J ends were trimmed by 0 bases and 0 bases, with 9 bases remaining between them. CDR3 DNA sequence: TGTGCCTGGAGTGTGGGGACCAGCTCCTACAATGAGCAGTTCTTC. Its protein product is CAWSVGTSSYNEQFF.

The chain combines TRBV4-1 with TRBJ2-5, with 9 bases aligning to TRBD1. The CDR3 is 15 amino acids. Per the germline V gene, CDR1 is MGHRA and CDR2 is YSYEKL. V lost 4 bases and J lost 5; bases outside the gene matches: 8. CDR3 sequence: CASSRQGQGAETQYF. CDR3 coding DNA: TGCGCCAGCAGCCGCCAGGGACAGGGTGCGGAGACCCAGTACTTC.